This T cell receptor (beta chain) was sequenced during a study of metastatic and nonmetastatic thyroid tumors (dated by TCRdb to about 2020). In terms of the full investigation: The researchers compared repertoires between peripheral blood samples and tumor or nodule tissue samples from patients with malignant or benign thyroid disease. Summary of the overall study and its limitations: In both blood and tumor samples, TCR beta diversity was reported to be significantly higher in malignant tumors than in benign nodules.

CDR3 length: 15 amino acids, cysteine to phenylalanine. The sequence is cut down to CDR3 DNA, 45 bases in frame from base 1. The trim is 5 bases for V and 5 bases for J, with a gap of 15 bases between the germline ends. CDR1 and CDR2 were assigned from the germline V gene as KGHDR and SFDVKD. None of the patients had been given any treatment before thyroid surgery. Patient clinical samples collected from about 2011 to 2019 were retrospectively analysed using T-cell receptor beta sequencing. This clone was picked up many times. Its antigen target is currently unknown. No much larger clonotype is one base removed from it; base qualities were not supplied. Libraries were built with PCR. The reads were generated on an Illumina HiSeq 4000. High-throughput sequencing was used to profile the TCR beta-chain CDR3 region of each patient. Per the authors' processing: Drawing on CDR3 differences between clinicopathological groups, the researchers built a classifier meant to tell apart patients with distant-metastatic papillary thyroid cancer. To measure repertoire diversity the researchers used the Shannon index, while the Morisita-Horn index served to gauge how similar the tumor and blood repertoires were. The public reads were run again by TCRdb, first through fastp at Q25 and then through MiXCR, and only productive beta chains were kept. These V and J calls are TCRdb output, not the study's own analysis. This sample lists about 82,000 clones; roughly an eighth were detected once. The ten largest clones capture around 9% of the sample.

Specimen: tumor tissue. The receptor's source is a female donor with papillary thyroid cancer or a benign thyroid nodule (not recorded which). Some clones in this sample may be carry-over from other donors' samples. The V gene is TRBV24-1 and the J gene is TRBJ2-1; the D gene assignment is ambiguous. At the DNA level, the sequence is TGTGCCACCAGTGGCTCACTGGCCCTGGACAATGAGCAGTTCTTC. This sequence encodes CATSGSLALDNEQFF.